This T cell receptor beta chain was found in a study of OX40 agonist ivuxolimab in advanced cancers. Researchers took blood at baseline, on cycle 4 day 1, and on cycle 7 day 1. The CDR3 extends over 15 amino acids. V was clipped by 2 bases and J by 0 bases, with 7 bases between them. Germline CDR1 reads SGHAT; CDR2 reads FQNNGV. TCRdb keeps only in-frame clones here, not all; method: immunoSEQ multiplex PCR. The sample has over 40,000 clones; about 86% are singletons. Sample: CD4+ or CD8+ T cells sorted from blood, taken in a trial of the OX40 agonist ivuxolimab. The sequence was collected from an adult with an advanced solid tumor such as melanoma, head and neck, liver or kidney cancer. The chain employs TRBV11-2 and TRBJ2-2, with D uncertain. CDR3 DNA: TGTGCCAGCAGCTTAATGTCAGCGAACACCGGGGAGCTGTTTTTT. It yields the protein CASSLMSANTGELFF.